One TCR beta chain is described in this entry. Its target is unknown. Libraries were prepared by immunoSEQ multiplex PCR; TCRdb keeps only in-frame clonotypes and omits some of them. The data hold some 80,000 clones, with 84% observed a single time. The record originates from a study of OX40 agonist ivuxolimab in advanced cancers. Study-wide results and limits: At doses 0.1 to 3.0 mg/kg, CD4+ and CD8+ clones expanded. The mean number of expanded clones was higher in CD8+ T cells than in CD4+.

This CDR3 has 16 residues. The germline V and J ends were trimmed by 2 bases and 0 bases, with 11 bases remaining between them. Germline assignment: CDR1 MGHRA and CDR2 YSYEKL. Exclusion applied to patients with autoimmune disease history or systemic immunosuppression. Sequenced material: CD4+ or CD8+ T cells sorted from blood, taken in a trial of the OX40 agonist ivuxolimab. This sequence was found in an adult with an advanced solid tumor such as melanoma, head and neck, liver or kidney cancer. V usage is TRBV4-1 and J usage is TRBJ2-1; D is unclear. The CDR3 DNA reads TGCGCCAGCAGCCAATACGGGCTCAGCTCCTACAATGAGCAGTTCTTC. Protein sequence: CASSQYGLSSYNEQFF.